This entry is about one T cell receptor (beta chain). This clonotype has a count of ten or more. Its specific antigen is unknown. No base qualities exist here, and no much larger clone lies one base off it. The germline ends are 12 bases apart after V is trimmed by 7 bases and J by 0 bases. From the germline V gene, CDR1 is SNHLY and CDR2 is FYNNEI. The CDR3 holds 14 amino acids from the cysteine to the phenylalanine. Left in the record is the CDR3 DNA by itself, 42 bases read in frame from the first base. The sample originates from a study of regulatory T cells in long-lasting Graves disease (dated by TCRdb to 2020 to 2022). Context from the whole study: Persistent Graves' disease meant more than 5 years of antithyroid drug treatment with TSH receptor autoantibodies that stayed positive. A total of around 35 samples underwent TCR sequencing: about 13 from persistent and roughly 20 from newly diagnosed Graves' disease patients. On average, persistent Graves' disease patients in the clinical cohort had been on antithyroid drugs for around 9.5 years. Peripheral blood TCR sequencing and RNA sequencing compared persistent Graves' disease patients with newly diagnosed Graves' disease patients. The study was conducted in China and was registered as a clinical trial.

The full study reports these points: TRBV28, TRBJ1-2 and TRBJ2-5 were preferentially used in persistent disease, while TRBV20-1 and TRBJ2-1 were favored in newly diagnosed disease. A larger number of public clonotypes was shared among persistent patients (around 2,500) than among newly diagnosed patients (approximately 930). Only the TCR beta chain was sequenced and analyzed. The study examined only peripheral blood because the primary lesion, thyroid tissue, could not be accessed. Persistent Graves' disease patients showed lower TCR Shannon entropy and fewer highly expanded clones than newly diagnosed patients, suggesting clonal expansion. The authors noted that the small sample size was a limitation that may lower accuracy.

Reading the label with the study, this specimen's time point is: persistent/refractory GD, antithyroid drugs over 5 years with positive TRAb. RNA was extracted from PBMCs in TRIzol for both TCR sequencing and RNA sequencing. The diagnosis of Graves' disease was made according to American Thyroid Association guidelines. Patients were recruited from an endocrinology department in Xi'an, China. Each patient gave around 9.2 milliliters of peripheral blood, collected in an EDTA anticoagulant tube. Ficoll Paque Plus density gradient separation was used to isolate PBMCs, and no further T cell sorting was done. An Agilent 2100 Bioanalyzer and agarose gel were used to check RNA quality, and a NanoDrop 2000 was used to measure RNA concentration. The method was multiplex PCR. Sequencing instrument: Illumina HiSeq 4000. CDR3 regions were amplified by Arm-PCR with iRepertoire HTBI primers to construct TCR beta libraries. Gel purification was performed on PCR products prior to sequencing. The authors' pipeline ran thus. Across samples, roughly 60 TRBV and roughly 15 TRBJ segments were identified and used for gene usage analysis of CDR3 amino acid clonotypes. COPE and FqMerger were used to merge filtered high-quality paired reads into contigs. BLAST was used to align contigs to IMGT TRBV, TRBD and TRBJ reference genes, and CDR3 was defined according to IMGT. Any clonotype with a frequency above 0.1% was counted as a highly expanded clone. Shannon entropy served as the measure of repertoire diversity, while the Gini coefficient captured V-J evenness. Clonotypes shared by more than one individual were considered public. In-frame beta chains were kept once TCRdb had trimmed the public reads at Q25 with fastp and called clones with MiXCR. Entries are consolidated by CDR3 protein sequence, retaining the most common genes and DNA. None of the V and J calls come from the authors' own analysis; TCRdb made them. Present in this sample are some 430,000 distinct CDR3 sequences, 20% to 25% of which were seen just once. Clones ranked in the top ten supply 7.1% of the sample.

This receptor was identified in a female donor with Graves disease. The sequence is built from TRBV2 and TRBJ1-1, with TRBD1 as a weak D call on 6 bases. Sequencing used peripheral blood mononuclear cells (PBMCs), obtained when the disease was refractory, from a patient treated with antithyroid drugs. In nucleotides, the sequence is TGTGCCAGCACCCAGGGGTACATGAACACTGAAGCTTTCTTT. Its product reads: CASTQGYMNTEAFF.